The 5 T cell receptor beta chains below come from one sample, sequenced in a study of shared clonotypes between healthy human individuals. Method: immunoSEQ multiplex PCR; TCRdb's copy keeps in-frame clones and lacks some. Of roughly 1,600,000 clones in the sample, approximately 98.5% were seen once. The sample was naive CD4+ T cells sorted from blood. Subset indicated: CD45RA+ positively selected. These receptors originate from a man aged 25-45 years in good health.

This CDR3 is CASSPLHLENTGELFF. The CDR3 nucleotides read TGTGCCAGCTCACCCCTTCACCTCGAGAACACCGGGGAGCTGTTTTTT. J is TRBJ2-2 and V is TRBV18; D unresolved. Germline CDR1 and CDR2: KGHSH and LQKENI. The ends were cut back, 3 bases at V and 1 base at J, with 12 bases in the middle. The CDR3 consists of 16 residues.

V is TRBV11-2 and J is TRBJ2-1; 13 bases match TRBD2. CDR1 is SGHAT and CDR2 is FQNNGV in the germline V gene. Trimming removed 4 bases from V and 7 bases from J; junction bases left unmatched: 7. CDR3 length: 16 residues. Written as DNA, the CDR3 is TGTGCCAGCAGCTCCGGACTAGCGGGAGTAGGAAATGAGCAGTTCTTC. This codes for CASSSGLAGVGNEQFF.

The chain joins TRBV29-1 to TRBJ2-2, with 10 bases aligning to TRBD1. Germline assignment: CDR1 SQVTM and CDR2 ANQGSEA. The CDR3 consists of 16 residues. V was pared by 5 bases and J by 5 bases, with 11 bases of the junction left unmatched. The CDR3 loop reads CSVTSHRDRGTGELFF. DNA for the CDR3: TGCAGCGTTACTAGCCACCGGGACAGGGGTACCGGGGAGCTGTTTTTT.

In the case of this clone: This sample includes further DNA sequences coding for the same CDR3. The chain links TRBV18 to TRBJ2-1; TRBD2 agrees at 13 bases. Germline V lookup: CDR1 KGHSH, CDR2 LQKENI. Trimming removed 6 bases from V and 6 bases from J; junction bases left unmatched: 5. CDR3 length: 15 residues. CDR3 sequence: CASSLGLAGVNEQFF. The CDR3, as DNA: TGTGCCAGCTCCCTAGGACTAGCGGGAGTCAATGAGCAGTTCTTC.

About this clone: The sample carries other DNA sequences with the same CDR3. The chain is built from TRBV5-1 and TRBJ2-5; D might be TRBD2 (7 bases). The CDR3 has 14 amino acids. In germline, CDR1 is SGHRS, CDR2 YFSETQ. The V end lost 1 base, the J end lost 2 bases, and 9 bases lay between the germline ends. The CDR3 loop is CASSLRGGQETQYF. In nucleotides, the CDR3 is TGCGCCAGCAGCTTGAGGGGGGGACAAGAGACCCAGTACTTC.